A single sample gave rise to the 9 T cell receptor beta chains below, sequenced in a study of PD-1 blockade in classical Hodgkin lymphoma. Produced via immunoSEQ multiplex PCR; TCRdb's table is partial and in-frame only. The table has fewer than 35,000 clones, around four fifths seen once; the top ten hold over 0.8%. Indicated time point: cycle 4 day 1 (C4D1), after more than 5 weeks of nivolumab. All the patients suffered relapse after autologous stem cell transplantation, and brentuximab vedotin exposure differed. Thawed PBMCs were the source of CD4+ T cells, purified by magnetic negative selection. The sample here was CD4+ T cells from blood, taken before the fourth cycle of nivolumab. The receptors stem from a human donor with classical Hodgkin lymphoma.

The gene calls are TRBV6-5 and TRBJ2-7; 9 bases are shared with TRBD1. CDR3 length: 15 amino acids. The V segment lost 6 bases and the J segment 3 bases; nucleotides outside the gene matches: 9. Germline V gives CDR1 MNHEY, CDR2 SVGAGI. The CDR3 loop is CASSPRTGVFYEQYF. CDR3 coding DNA: TGTGCCAGCAGCCCTCGGACAGGGGTGTTCTACGAGCAGTACTTC.

V gene TRBV2 combines with J gene TRBJ1-5; D perhaps matches TRBD1 (5 bases). V was trimmed by 6 bases and J by 3 bases, leaving 6 bases between them. The CDR3 is made up of 12 amino acids. Germline CDR1 is SNHLY and CDR2 is FYNNEI. The CDR3 is CASRTANQPQHF. The CDR3 DNA reads as TGTGCCAGCAGGACAGCCAATCAGCCCCAGCATTTT.

The J gene is TRBJ1-2, the V gene TRBV7-8, with D possibly being TRBD1 (5 bases). Germline CDR1 is SGHVS and CDR2 is FQNEAQ. The CDR3 loop spans 17 amino acids. V lost 1 base and J 2 bases, leaving 17 bases between the germline ends. The CDR3 here is CASSLVPWGASNYGYTF. The CDR3 region has the DNA TGTGCCAGCAGCTTAGTACCCTGGGGCGCCTCCAACTATGGCTACACCTTC.

CDR3 sequence (DNA): TGTGCCAGCAGCTTAGAGGCAGGGGCAAACACCGGGGAGCTGTTTTTT. Residues: CASSLEAGANTGELFF. V is TRBV7-8 and J is TRBJ2-2, with D possibly being TRBD1 (6 bases). The germline V gene encodes CDR1 SGHVS and CDR2 FQNEAQ. Trimming took off 1 base at V and 2 bases at J, with 11 bases between the two ends. The CDR3 has 16 amino acids.

This chain links TRBV11-2 with TRBJ1-1; D unclear. The CDR3 covers 12 residues. V lost 5 bases and J lost 7, with 11 bases in between. The germline gives CDR1 SGHAT, CDR2 FQNNGV. Written as DNA, the CDR3 is TGTGCCAGCAGCAATGGACGGGGTGAAGCTTTCTTT. The encoded protein is CASSNGRGEAFF. Full variable domain (outside the CDR3, taken from reference TRBV11-2 and TRBJ1-1): EAGVAQSPRYKIIEKRQSVAFWCNPISGHATLYWYQQILGQGPKLLIQFQNNGVVDDSQLPKDRFSAERLKGVDSTLKIQPAKLEDSAVYLCASSNGRGEAFFGQGTRLTVV.

This chain uses TRBV18 with TRBJ2-3, with no clear D. CDR1 and CDR2 (germline): KGHSH, LQKENI. Trimming removed 3 bases at V and 0 bases at J, with 4 bases between. This CDR3 is built from 13 residues. In DNA, the CDR3 is TGTGCCAGCTCACCTCCTAGCACAGATACGCAGTATTTT. Translated: CASSPPSTDTQYF.

The CDR3 loop reads CASTANPVGNTEAFF. CDR3 nucleotides: TGTGCCAGCACCGCCAATCCGGTAGGGAACACTGAAGCTTTCTTT. The chain employs TRBV7-2 and TRBJ1-1, with D hard to call. CDR3 length: 15 amino acids. V lost 7 bases and J 1 base, leaving 16 bases between the germline ends. Germline loops: CDR1 SGHTA, CDR2 FQGNSA.

This clone came up once. The V and J genes are TRBV28 and TRBJ1-2; 11 nucleotides agree with TRBD1. CDR3 length: 14 amino acids. V gave up 6 bases and J gave up 4 bases; unmatched junction bases: 4. Germline loops: CDR1 MDHEN, CDR2 SYDVKM. CDR3 coding DNA: TGTGCCAGCAGGACGGGACAGGGGGTCTATGGCTACACCTTC. Translating gives CASRTGQGVYGYTF.

The chain has TRBV5-4 and TRBJ1-2; maybe TRBD1 (5 bases). Per germline, CDR1 SGHNT and CDR2 YYREEE (reference sequence). V was pared by 4 bases and J by 5 bases, with 18 bases between. This CDR3 spans 15 amino acids. The chain's CDR3 is CASSRSSRAEYGYTF. The CDR3 nucleotides read TGTGCCAGCAGCCGATCGAGCAGGGCAGAATATGGCTACACCTTC.